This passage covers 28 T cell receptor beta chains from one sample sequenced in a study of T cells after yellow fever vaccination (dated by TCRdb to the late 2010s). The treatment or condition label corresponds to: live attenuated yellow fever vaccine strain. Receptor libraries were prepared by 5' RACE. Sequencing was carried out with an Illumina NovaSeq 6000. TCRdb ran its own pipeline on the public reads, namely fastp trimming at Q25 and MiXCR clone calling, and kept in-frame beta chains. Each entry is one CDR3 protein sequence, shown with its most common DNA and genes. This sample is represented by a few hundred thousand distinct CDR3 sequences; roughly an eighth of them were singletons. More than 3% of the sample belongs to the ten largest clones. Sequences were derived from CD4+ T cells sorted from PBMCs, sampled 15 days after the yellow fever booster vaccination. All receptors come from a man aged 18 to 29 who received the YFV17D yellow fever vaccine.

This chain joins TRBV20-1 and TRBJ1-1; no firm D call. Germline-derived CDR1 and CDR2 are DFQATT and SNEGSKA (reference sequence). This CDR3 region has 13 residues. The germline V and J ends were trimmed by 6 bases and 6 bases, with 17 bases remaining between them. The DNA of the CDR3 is TGCAGTGCCGTTCCGACCTGGAGAGCTGAAGCTTTCTTT. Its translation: CSAVPTWRAEAFF.

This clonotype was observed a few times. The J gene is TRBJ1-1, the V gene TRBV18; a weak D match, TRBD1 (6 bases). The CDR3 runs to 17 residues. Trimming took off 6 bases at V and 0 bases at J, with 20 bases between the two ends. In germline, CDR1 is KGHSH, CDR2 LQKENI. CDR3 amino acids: CASSRTASTGLNTEAFF. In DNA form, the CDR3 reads TGTGCCAGCTCCCGGACAGCCTCTACGGGGTTGAACACTGAAGCTTTCTTT.

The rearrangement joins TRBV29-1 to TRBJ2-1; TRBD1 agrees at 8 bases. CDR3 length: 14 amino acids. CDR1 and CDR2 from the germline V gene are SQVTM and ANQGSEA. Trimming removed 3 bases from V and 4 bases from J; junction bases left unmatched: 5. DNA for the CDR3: TGCAGCGTTGACCAGGGGGCGGGATACAATGAGCAGTTCTTC. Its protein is CSVDQGAGYNEQFF.

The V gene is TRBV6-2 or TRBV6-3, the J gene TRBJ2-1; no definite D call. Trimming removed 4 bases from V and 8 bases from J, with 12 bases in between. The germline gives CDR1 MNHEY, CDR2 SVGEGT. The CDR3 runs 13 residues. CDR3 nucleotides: TGTGCCAGCAGTTCCTACGACGCGGATGAGCAGTTCTTC. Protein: CASSSYDADEQFF.

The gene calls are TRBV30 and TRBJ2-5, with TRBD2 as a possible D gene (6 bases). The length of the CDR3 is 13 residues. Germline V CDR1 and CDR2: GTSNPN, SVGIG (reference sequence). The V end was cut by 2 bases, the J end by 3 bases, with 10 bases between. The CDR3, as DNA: TGTGCCTGGAGTCGGGACTCAAAAGAGACCCAGTACTTC. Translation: CAWSRDSKETQYF.

This CDR3 reads CASSSPGLAIDEQFF. In nucleotides, the CDR3 is TGTGCCAGCAGCTCCCCCGGACTAGCAATCGATGAGCAGTTCTTC. V is TRBV12-3 or TRBV12-4 and J is TRBJ2-1, with 8 bases identical to TRBD2. The CDR3 extends over 15 amino acids. V was pared by 6 bases and J by 8 bases, with 12 bases of the junction left unmatched.

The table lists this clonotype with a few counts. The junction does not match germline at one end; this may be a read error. The CDR3 here is CSARVSGTTNEKLFF. CDR3 coding DNA: TGCAGTGCTAGAGTATCCGGGACAACGAATGAAAAACTGTTTTTT. This chain links TRBV20-1 with TRBJ1-4; TRBD1 is a possible D gene (6 bases). The germline gives CDR1 DFQATT, CDR2 SNEGSKA (reference sequence). The CDR3 runs to 15 residues.

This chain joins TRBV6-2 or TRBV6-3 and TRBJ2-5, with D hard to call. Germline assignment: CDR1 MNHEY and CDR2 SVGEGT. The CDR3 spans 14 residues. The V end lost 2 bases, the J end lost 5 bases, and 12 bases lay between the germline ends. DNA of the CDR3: TGTGCCAGCAGTTACACGGCCAGGATTGAGACCCAGTACTTC. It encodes CASSYTARIETQYF.

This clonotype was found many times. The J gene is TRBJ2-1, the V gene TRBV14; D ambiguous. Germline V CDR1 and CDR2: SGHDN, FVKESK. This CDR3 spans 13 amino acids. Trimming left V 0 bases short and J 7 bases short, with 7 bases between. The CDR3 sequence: CASSQDLGNEQFF. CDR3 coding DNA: TGTGCCAGCAGCCAAGATCTGGGGAATGAGCAGTTCTTC.

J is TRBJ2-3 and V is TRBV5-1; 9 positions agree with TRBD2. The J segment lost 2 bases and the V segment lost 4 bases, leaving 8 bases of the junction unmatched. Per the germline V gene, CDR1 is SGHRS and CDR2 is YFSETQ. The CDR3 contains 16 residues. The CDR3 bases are TGCGCCAGCAGCCCCGTAGCGGGGGCAAACACAGATACGCAGTATTTT. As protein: CASSPVAGANTDTQYF.

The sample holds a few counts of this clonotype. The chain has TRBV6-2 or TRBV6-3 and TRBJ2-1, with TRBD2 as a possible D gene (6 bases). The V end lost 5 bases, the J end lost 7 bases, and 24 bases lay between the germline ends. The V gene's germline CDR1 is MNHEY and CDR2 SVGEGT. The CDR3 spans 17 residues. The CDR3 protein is CASSTTSGTGVRNEQFF. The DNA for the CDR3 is TGTGCCAGCAGTACTACCTCCGGGACGGGGGTCAGGAATGAGCAGTTCTTC.

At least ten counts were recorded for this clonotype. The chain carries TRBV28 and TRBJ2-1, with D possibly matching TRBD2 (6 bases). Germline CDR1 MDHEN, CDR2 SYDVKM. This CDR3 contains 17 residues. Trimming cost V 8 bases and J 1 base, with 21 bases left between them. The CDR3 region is CASSSGGAGLSYNEQFF. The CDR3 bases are TGTGCCAGCTCCTCCGGCGGGGCAGGGCTGTCCTACAATGAGCAGTTCTTC.

Written as DNA, the CDR3 is TGTGCCAGCAGACGGACAGGCTTATATGGCTACACCTTC. This gives the protein CASRRTGLYGYTF. This rearrangement joins TRBV7-2 to TRBJ1-2, with 7 bases matching TRBD1. The CDR3 covers 13 residues. J lost 5 bases, V lost 6 bases, and 6 bases had no gene match. CDR1 and CDR2 (germline): SGHTA, FQGNSA.

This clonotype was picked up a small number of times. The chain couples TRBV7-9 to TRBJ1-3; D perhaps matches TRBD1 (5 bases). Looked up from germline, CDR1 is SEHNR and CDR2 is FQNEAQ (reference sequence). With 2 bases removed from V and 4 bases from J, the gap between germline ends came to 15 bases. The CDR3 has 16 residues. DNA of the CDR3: TGTGCCAGCAGCTTAATTACGACAGTCGTAGGAAACACCATATATTTT. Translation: CASSLITTVVGNTIYF.

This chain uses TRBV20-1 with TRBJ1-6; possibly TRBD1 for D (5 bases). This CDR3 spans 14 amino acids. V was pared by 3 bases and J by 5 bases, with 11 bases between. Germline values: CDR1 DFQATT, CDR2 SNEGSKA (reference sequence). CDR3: CSASKGLNNSPLHF. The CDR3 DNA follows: TGCAGTGCTAGTAAGGGGCTCAATAATTCACCCCTCCACTTT.

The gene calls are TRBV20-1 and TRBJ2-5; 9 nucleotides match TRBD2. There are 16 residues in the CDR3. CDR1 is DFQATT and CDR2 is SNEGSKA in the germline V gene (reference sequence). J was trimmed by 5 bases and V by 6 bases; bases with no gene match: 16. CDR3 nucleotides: TGCAGTGCCCTACCCTTTTTAGCGGGGGTCATCGAGACCCAGTACTTC. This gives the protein CSALPFLAGVIETQYF.

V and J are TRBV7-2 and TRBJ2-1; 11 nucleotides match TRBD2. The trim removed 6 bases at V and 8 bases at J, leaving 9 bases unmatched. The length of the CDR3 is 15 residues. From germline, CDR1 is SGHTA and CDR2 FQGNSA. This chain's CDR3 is CASSWNSGGADEQFF. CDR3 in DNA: TGTGCCAGCAGTTGGAATAGCGGGGGGGCGGATGAGCAGTTCTTC.

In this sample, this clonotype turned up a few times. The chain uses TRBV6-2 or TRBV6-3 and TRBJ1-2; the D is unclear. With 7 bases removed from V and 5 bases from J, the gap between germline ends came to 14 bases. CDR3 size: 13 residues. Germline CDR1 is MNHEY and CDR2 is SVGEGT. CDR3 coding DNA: TGTGCCAGCAAGGCTGAGGGAGATTATGGCTACACCTTC. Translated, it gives CASKAEGDYGYTF.

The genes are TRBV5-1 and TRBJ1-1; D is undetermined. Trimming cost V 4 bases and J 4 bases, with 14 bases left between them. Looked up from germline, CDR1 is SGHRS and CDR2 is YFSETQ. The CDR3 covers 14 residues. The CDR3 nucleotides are TGCGCCAGCAGCACGGAGACCTGGGGCACTGAAGCTTTCTTT. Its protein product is CASSTETWGTEAFF.

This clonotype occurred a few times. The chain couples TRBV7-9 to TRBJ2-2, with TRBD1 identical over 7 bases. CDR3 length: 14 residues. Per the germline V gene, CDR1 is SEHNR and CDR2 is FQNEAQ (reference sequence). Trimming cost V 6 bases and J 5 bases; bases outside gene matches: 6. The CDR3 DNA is TGTGCCAGCAGTGACAGGGCGTTGACCGGGGAGCTGTTTTTT. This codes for CASSDRALTGELFF.

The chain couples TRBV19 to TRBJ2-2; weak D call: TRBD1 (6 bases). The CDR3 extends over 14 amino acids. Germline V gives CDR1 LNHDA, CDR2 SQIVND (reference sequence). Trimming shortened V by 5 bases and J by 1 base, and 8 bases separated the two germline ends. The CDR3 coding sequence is TGTGCCAGTAGTCAGGGGCTGAACACCGGGGAGCTGTTTTTT. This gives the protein CASSQGLNTGELFF.

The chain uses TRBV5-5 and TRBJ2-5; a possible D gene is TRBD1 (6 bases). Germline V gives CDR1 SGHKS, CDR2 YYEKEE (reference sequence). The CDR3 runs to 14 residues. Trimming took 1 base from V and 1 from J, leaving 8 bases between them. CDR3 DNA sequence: TGTGCCAGCAGCTTGTGGGGGCTCCAAGAGACCCAGTACTTC. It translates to CASSLWGLQETQYF.

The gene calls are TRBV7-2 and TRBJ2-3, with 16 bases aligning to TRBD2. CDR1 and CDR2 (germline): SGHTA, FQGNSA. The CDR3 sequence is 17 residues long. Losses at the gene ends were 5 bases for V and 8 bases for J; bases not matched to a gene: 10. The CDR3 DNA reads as TGTGCCAGCAGCCCAATAGGGACTAGCGGGGGGGCGGGTACGCAGTATTTT. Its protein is CASSPIGTSGGAGTQYF. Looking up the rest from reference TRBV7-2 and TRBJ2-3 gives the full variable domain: GAGVSQSPSNKVTEKGKDVELRCDPISGHTALYWYRQSLGQGLEFLIYFQGNSAPDKSGLPSDRFSAERTGGSVSTLTIQRTQQEDSAVYLCASSPIGTSGGAGTQYFGPGTRLTVL.

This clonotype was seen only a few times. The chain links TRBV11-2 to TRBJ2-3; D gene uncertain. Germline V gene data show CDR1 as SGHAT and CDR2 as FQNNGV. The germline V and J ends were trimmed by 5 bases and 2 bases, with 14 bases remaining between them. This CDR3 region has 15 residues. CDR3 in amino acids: CASSPRWPLTDTQYF. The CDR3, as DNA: TGTGCCAGCAGCCCCCGGTGGCCGCTCACAGATACGCAGTATTTT.

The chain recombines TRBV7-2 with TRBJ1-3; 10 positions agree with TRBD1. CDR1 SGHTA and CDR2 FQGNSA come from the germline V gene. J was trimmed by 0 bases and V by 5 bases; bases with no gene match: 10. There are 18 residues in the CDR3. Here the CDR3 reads CASSLSLTGGVSGNTIYF. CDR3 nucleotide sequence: TGTGCCAGCAGCCTTTCGTTGACAGGGGGCGTCTCTGGAAACACCATATATTTT. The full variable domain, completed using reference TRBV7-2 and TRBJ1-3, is GAGVSQSPSNKVTEKGKDVELRCDPISGHTALYWYRQSLGQGLEFLIYFQGNSAPDKSGLPSDRFSAERTGGSVSTLTIQRTQQEDSAVYLCASSLSLTGGVSGNTIYFGEGSWLTVV.

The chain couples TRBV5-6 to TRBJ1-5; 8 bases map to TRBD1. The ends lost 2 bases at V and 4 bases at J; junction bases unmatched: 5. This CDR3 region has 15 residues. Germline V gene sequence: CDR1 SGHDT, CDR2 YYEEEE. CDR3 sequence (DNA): TGTGCCAGCAGCTTTGGACAGGGCTTTAATCAGCCCCAGCATTTT. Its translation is CASSFGQGFNQPQHF. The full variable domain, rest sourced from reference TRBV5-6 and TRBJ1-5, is DAGVTQSPTHLIKTRGQQVTLRCSPKSGHDTVSWYQQALGQGPQFIFQYYEEEERQRGNFPDRFSGHQFPNYSSELNVNALLLGDSALYLCASSFGQGFNQPQHFGDGTRLSIL.

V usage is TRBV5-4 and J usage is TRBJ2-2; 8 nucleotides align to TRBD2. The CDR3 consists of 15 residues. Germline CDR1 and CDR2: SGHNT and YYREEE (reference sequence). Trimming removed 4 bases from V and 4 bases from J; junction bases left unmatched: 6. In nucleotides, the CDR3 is TGTGCCAGCAGCCGCGGGGGGCCGGGCACCGGGGAGCTGTTTTTT. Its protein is CASSRGGPGTGELFF.

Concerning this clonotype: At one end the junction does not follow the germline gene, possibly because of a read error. CDR3 loop: CASSQDLIGQGHF. The CDR3 DNA sequence: TGTGCCAGCAGCCAAGATCTAATCGGACAGGGCCACTTC. V is TRBV3-1 and J is TRBJ2-5; 8 bases map to TRBD1. Per germline, CDR1 LGHDT and CDR2 YNNKEL (reference sequence). The CDR3 contains 13 residues.